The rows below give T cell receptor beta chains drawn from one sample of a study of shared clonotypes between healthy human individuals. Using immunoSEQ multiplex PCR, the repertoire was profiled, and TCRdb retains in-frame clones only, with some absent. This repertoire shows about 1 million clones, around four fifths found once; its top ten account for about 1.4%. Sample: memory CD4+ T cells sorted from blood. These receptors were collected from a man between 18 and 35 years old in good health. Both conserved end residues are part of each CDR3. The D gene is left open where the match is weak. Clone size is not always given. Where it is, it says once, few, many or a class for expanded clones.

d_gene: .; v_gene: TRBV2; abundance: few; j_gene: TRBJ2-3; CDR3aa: CASSEAAGHGDTQYF; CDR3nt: TGTGCCAGCAGTGAAGCCGCGGGCCACGGGGATACGCAGTATTTT
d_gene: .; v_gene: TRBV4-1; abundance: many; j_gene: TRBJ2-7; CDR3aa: CASSLPGGPYEQYF; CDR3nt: TGCGCCAGCAGCCTCCCCGGAGGGCCCTACGAGCAGTACTTC
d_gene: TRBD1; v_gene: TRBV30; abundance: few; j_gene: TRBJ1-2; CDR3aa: CAWSTGQGSYTF; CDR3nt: TGTGCCTGGAGTACTGGACAGGGAAGCTACACCTTC
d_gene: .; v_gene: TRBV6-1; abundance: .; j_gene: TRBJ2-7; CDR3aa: CASSESMNGQYEQYF; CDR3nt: TGTGCCAGCAGTGAATCCATGAACGGACAATACGAGCAGTACTTC
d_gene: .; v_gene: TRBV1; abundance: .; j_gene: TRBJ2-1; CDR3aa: CTSSQGQRMGEQFF; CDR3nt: TGCACCAGCAGCCAAGGTCAACGGATGGGGGAGCAGTTCTTC
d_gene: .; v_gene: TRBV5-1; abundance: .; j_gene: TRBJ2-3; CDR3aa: CASSGTGSVIDTQYF; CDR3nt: TGCGCCAGCAGCGGAACAGGGTCCGTAATAGATACGCAGTATTTT
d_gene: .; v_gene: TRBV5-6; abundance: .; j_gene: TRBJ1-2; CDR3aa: CASSRQGTYGYTF; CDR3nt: TGTGCCAGCAGCCGTCAGGGGACCTATGGCTACACCTTC
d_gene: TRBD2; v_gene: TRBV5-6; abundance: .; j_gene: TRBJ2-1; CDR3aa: CASSSSGLAYYNEQFF; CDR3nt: TGTGCCAGCAGCTCGTCGGGACTAGCTTACTACAATGAGCAGTTCTTC
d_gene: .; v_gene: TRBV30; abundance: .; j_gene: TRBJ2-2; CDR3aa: CAWDRLKTGELFF; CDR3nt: TGTGCCTGGGACAGGTTGAAAACCGGGGAGCTGTTTTTT
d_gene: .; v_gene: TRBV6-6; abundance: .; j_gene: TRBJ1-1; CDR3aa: CASSYSMGQVFEAFF; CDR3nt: TGTGCCAGCAGTTACTCTATGGGACAAGTCTTTGAAGCTTTCTTT
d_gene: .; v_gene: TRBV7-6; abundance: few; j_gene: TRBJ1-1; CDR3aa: CASSLYGRGSNTEAFF; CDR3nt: TGTGCCAGCAGCTTATACGGTCGGGGATCGAACACTGAAGCTTTCTTT
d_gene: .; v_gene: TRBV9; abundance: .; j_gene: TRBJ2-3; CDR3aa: CASSVDGTDTQYF; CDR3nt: TGTGCCAGCAGCGTAGATGGCACAGATACGCAGTATTTT
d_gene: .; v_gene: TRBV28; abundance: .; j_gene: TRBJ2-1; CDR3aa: CASSSELGQFF; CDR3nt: TGTGCCAGCAGTTCGGAACTAGGACAGTTCTTC
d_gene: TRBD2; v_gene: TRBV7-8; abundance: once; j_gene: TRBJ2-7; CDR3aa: CASSFGLAGHYEQYF; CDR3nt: TGTGCCAGCAGCTTCGGACTAGCGGGACACTACGAGCAGTACTTC
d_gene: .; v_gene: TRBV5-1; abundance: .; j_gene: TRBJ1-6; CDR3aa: CASSLGNSPLHF; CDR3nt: TGCGCCAGCAGCTTGGGTAATTCACCCCTCCACTTT
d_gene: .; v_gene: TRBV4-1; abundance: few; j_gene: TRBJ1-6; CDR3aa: CASSQLGRRLNSPLHF; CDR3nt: TGCGCCAGCAGCCAACTGGGACGGAGACTTAATTCACCCCTCCACTTT
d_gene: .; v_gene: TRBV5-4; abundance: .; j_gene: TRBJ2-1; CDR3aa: CASSLFSGSSYNEQFF; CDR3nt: TGTGCCAGCAGCTTGTTTAGCGGCAGCTCCTACAATGAGCAGTTCTTC
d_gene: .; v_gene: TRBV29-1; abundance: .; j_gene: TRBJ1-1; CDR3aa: CSVGGGARTEAFF; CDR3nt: TGCAGCGTTGGCGGGGGGGCGAGGACTGAAGCTTTCTTT
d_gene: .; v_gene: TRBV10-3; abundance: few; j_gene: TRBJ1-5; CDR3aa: CAISDRTSNQPQHF; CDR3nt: TGTGCCATCAGTGACAGGACGAGCAATCAGCCCCAGCATTTT
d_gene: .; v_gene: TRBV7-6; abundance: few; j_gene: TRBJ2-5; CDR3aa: CASSLALGGSETQYF; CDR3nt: TGTGCCAGCAGCTTAGCGCTTGGGGGCTCGGAGACCCAGTACTTC
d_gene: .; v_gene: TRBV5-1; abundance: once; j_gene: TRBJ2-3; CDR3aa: CASSLAGRNTDTQYF; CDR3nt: TGCGCCAGCAGCTTGGCGGGCAGGAACACAGATACGCAGTATTTT
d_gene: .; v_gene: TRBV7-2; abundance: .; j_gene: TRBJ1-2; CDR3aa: CASSSSGTDNYGYTF; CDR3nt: TGTGCCAGCAGCTCATCCGGGACGGATAACTATGGCTACACCTTC
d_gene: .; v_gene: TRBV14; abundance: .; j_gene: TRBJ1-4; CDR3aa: CASSHLLQDGEKLFF; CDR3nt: TGTGCCAGCAGCCATTTACTTCAGGATGGTGAAAAACTGTTTTTT
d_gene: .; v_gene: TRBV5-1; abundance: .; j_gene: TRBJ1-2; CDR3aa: CASRIDTREGYTF; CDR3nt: TGCGCCAGCAGAATCGACACCAGGGAGGGCTACACCTTC
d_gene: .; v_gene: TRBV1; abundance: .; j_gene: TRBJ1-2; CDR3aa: CTSSPLGYTF; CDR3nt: TGCACCAGCAGCCCTTTGGGCTACACCTTC
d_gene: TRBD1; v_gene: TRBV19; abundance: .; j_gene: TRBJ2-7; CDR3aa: CATRTGQGTTYEQYF; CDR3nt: TGTGCCACTAGGACGGGACAGGGGACGACCTACGAGCAGTACTTC
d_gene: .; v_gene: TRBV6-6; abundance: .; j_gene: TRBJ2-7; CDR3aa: CASSQSGGWYEQYF; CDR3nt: TGTGCCAGCAGCCAAAGTGGAGGTTGGTACGAGCAGTACTTC
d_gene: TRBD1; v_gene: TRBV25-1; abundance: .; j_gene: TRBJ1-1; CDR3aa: CASSAGQGVTEAFF; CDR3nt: TGTGCCAGCAGTGCTGGACAGGGCGTTACTGAAGCTTTCTTT
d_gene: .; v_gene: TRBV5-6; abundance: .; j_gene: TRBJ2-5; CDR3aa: CASSPGTSYQETQYF; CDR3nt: TGTGCCAGCAGCCCGGGGACCTCGTACCAAGAGACCCAGTACTTC
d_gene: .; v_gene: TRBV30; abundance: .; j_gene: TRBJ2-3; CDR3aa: CAWSVRVTDTQYF; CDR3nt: TGTGCCTGGAGTGTGAGGGTCACAGATACGCAGTATTTT
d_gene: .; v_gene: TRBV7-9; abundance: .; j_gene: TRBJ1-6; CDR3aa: CASSLGGGSVHNSPLHF; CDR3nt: TGTGCCAGCAGCTTAGGCGGGGGAAGCGTTCATAATTCACCCCTCCACTTT
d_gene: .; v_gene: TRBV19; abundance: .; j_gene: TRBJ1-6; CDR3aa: CASSIGTDNSPLHF; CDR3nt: TGTGCCAGTAGTATAGGGACAGACAATTCACCCCTCCACTTT
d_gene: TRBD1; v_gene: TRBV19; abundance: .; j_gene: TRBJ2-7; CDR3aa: CASSIATGGAYEQYF; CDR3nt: TGTGCCAGTAGTATAGCGACAGGGGGCGCGTACGAGCAGTACTTC
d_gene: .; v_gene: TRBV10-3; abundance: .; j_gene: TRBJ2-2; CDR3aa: CAISEGPGELFF; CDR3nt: TGTGCCATCAGTGAGGGCCCAGGGGAGCTGTTTTTT
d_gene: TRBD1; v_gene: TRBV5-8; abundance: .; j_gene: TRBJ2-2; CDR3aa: CASWGQTNTGELFF; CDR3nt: TGTGCCAGCTGGGGACAGACTAACACCGGGGAGCTGTTTTTT
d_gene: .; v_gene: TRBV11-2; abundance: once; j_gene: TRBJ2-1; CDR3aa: CASSPPEATNEQFF; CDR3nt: TGTGCCAGCAGCCCACCTGAAGCCACCAATGAGCAGTTCTTC
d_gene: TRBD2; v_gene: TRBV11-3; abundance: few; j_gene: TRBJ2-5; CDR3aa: CASSPGLAGAPETQYF; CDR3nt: TGTGCCAGCAGCCCGGGACTAGCGGGCGCGCCAGAGACCCAGTACTTC
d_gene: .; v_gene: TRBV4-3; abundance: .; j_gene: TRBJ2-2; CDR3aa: CASSQGLQGNTGELFF; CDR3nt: TGCGCCAGCAGCCAAGGATTACAGGGGAACACCGGGGAGCTGTTTTTT
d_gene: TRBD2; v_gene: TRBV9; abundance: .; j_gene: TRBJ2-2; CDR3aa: CASSASGGVLTGELFF; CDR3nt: TGTGCCAGCAGCGCTAGCGGGGGGGTACTCACCGGGGAGCTGTTTTTT
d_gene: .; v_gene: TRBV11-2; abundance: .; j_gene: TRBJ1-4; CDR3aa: CASSRDRRIEKLFF; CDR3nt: TGTGCCAGCAGCCGAGACAGACGTATAGAAAAACTGTTTTTT
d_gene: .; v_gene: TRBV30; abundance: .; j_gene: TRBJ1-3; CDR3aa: CAWSSSGNTIYF; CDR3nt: TGTGCCTGGAGCTCCTCTGGAAACACCATATATTTT
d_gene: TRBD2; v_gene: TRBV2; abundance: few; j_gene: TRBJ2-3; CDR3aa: CASRRLAGPDTQYF; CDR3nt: TGTGCCAGCCGCAGACTAGCGGGACCGGATACGCAGTATTTT
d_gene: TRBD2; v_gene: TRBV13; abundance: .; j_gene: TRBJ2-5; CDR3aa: CASSTRLAGSQETQYF; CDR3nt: TGTGCCAGCAGCACCCGACTAGCGGGATCCCAAGAGACCCAGTACTTC
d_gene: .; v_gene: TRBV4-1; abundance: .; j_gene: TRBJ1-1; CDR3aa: CASNEGGRNTEAFF; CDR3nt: TGCGCCAGCAACGAGGGCGGGAGAAACACTGAAGCTTTCTTT
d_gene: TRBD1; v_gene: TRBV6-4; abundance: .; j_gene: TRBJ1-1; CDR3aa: CASSDGFGTGPMNTEAFF; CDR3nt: TGTGCCAGCAGTGACGGGTTCGGGACAGGACCTATGAACACTGAAGCTTTCTTT
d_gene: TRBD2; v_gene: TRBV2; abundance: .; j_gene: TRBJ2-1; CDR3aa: CASSSGTSSYNEQFF; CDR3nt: TGTGCCAGCAGCTCCGGGACTAGCTCCTACAATGAGCAGTTCTTC
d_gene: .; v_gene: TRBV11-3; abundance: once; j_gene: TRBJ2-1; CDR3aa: CASSARLALEQFF; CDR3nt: TGTGCCAGCAGCGCCAGGTTAGCGCTTGAGCAGTTCTTC
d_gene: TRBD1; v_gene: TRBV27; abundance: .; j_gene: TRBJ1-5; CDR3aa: CASSRQGAVQPQHF; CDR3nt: TGTGCCAGCAGTCGACAGGGGGCGGTTCAGCCCCAGCATTTT
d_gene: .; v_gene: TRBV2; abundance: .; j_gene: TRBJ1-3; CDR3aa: CASSAATGLSGNTIYF; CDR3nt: TGTGCCAGCAGTGCTGCGACAGGACTCTCTGGAAACACCATATATTTT
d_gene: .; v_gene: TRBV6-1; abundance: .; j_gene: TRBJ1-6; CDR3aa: CASSGELGRSYNSPLHF; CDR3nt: TGTGCCAGCAGTGGGGAGCTTGGTCGGTCCTATAATTCACCCCTCCACTTT
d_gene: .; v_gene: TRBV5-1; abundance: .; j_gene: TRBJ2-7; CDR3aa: CASSVGGYEQYF; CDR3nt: TGCGCCAGCAGCGTGGGGGGCTACGAGCAGTACTTC
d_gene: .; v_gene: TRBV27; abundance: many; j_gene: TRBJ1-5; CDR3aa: CASSSWTEGGYQPQHF; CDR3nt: TGTGCCAGCAGTTCCTGGACCGAGGGAGGGTATCAGCCCCAGCATTTT
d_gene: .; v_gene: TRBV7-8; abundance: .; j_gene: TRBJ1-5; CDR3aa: CASSPAGGPQHF; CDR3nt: TGTGCCAGCTCCCCCGCGGGGGGGCCCCAGCATTTT